This TCR beta chain appears in the sequencing data of a study of blood T cells in healthy people across ages. Study findings and constraints: Estimates of total diversity, which came from one million sequenced T cells, were considered to be underestimates.

As regards this clonotype: Its antigen is undetermined.

A J-beta primer mix and a sample-barcoded 5' primer were used in a second PCR of about 6 to 12 cycles. TCRdb passed the 5' RACE reads through MiXCR, listing each CDR3 protein once. The table records around 970,000 distinct CDR3 sequences, roughly 47% of them present only once. Each sample used at least 6 million PBMCs. Germline V lookup: CDR1 MDHEN, CDR2 SYDVKM. V lost 10 bases and J lost 1; bases outside the gene matches: 7. The CDR3 is made up of 14 amino acids. This sequence was found in a woman between 55 and 75 years old in good health. The V call is TRBV28, the J call TRBJ2-1, with 7 nucleotides matching TRBD2. Sequenced material: blood. The CDR3 spells CANQLGGSYNEQFF. The CDR3 bases are TGTGCCAACCAACTCGGGGGGTCCTACAATGAGCAGTTCTTC. Drawing the rest from reference TRBV28 and TRBJ2-1, the complete variable domain is DVKVTQSSRYLVKRTGEKVFLECVQDMDHENMFWYRQDPGLGLRLIYFSYDVKMKEKGDIPEGYSVSREKKERFSLILESASTNQTSMYLCANQLGGSYNEQFFGPGTRLTVL.